This TCR beta chain was observed in a study of blood T cell repertoires in COVID-19. For the study at large: The origin of the acute and convalescent COVID-19 samples was the United States, Italy and Spain. Sample material is recorded as cDNA or gDNA derived from T cells, B-cell-depleted T cells, or PBMCs.

The CDR3 totals 14 residues. Per the germline V gene, CDR1 is LNHDA and CDR2 is SQIVND (reference sequence). The J segment lost 0 bases and the V segment lost 9 bases, leaving 4 bases of the junction unmatched. Assay: immunoSEQ multiplex PCR; the TCRdb copy retains only in-frame clones and omits some. Of 650,000 to 800,000 clones in the sample, about nine tenths were seen once. The gene calls are TRBV19 and TRBJ2-2; 7 nucleotides line up with TRBD1. Sequencing was carried out using peripheral blood. This TCR was recovered from a young woman with acute or convalescent COVID-19. CDR3 coding DNA: TGTGCCAGCAGGGACAGTCCGAACACCGGGGAGCTGTTTTTT. Translating gives CASRDSPNTGELFF.